The 29 T cell receptor beta chains presented below share a single source sample, sequenced in a study of regulatory T cells in long-lasting Graves disease. The time point is: newly diagnosed GD, antithyroid drugs for less than 3 months. Generation of the TCR library employed RNA extracted from PBMCs. Construction of TCR beta libraries relied on iRepertoire HTBI primers and on Arm-PCR targeting CDR3 regions. TCRdb re-called the multiplex PCR reads with MiXCR, one entry per CDR3 protein. Among roughly 510,000 distinct CDR3 sequences, about 15% were seen once, and the ten largest hold more than 10%. These same data were also listed under a study on T cells in Graves' hyperthyroidism and ophthalmopathy.

The material sequenced was peripheral blood mononuclear cells (PBMCs), taken at new diagnosis, from a patient treated with antithyroid drugs. The receptors here all came from a man between 18 and 35 years old with Graves disease.

The chain couples TRBV7-6 to TRBJ2-7; 8 positions match TRBD1. V lost 6 bases and J lost 3; bases outside the gene matches: 16. CDR3 length: 17 residues. Germline CDR1 is SGHVS and CDR2 is FNYEAQ. The CDR3 DNA sequence: TGTGCCAGCAGTCAGATAGGGGCTGGACAGGGTGGCTACGAGCAGTACTTC. Amino acids: CASSQIGAGQGGYEQYF.

A few counts support this clonotype. The chain couples TRBV12-3 or TRBV12-4 to TRBJ1-3, with D perhaps TRBD1 (5 bases). CDR3 length: 13 amino acids. Trimming shortened V by 2 bases and J by 4 bases, and 6 bases separated the two germline ends. The CDR3 is CASSLWGGNTIYF. For the CDR3, the DNA is TGTGCCAGCAGTTTATGGGGGGGAAACACCATATATTTT.

Ten or more counts support this clonotype. This chain links TRBV28 with TRBJ2-5; no reliable D call. V gave up 2 bases and J gave up 0 bases, with 7 bases separating them. The CDR3 contains 14 residues. Germline CDR1 MDHEN, CDR2 SYDVKM. The CDR3 sequence is CASSLGAYQETQYF. The CDR3 region has the DNA TGTGCCAGCAGTTTAGGAGCGTACCAAGAGACCCAGTACTTC.

V and J are TRBV20-1 and TRBJ1-1; 7 nucleotides match TRBD1. CDR1 and CDR2 from the germline V gene are DFQATT and SNEGSKA (reference sequence). This CDR3 region has 12 residues. CDR3 bases: TGCAGGGGGGACAGTCCGAACACTGAAGCTTTCTTT. Translation: CRGDSPNTEAFF.

The table lists this clonotype with a few counts. This chain joins TRBV5-1 and TRBJ2-2; 13 nucleotides line up with TRBD2. The V gene end was trimmed by 4 bases and the J gene end by 7 bases; junction bases not matched to a gene: 7. This CDR3 region has 16 residues. Germline CDR1 and CDR2: SGHRS and YFSETQ. CDR3 coding DNA: TGCGCCAGCAGCCCAGAGACTAGCGGGAGGTACGGGGAGCTGTTTTTT. This codes for CASSPETSGRYGELFF.

This clonotype showed up many times. J is TRBJ2-1 and V is TRBV20-1; 9 bases line up with TRBD2. Trimming cost V 6 bases and J 2 bases; bases outside gene matches: 8. The germline V gene encodes CDR1 DFQATT and CDR2 SNEGSKA (reference sequence). The CDR3 is 15 amino acids. DNA for the CDR3: TGCAGTGCCCGAGGGGCGGGAGGGGCCTACAATGAGCAGTTCTTC. It yields the protein CSARGAGGAYNEQFF.

This clonotype was seen a few times. V gene TRBV6-1 combines with J gene TRBJ2-1; the match to TRBD2 covers 10 bases. J lost 6 bases, V lost 5 bases, and 4 bases had no gene match. CDR1 and CDR2 (germline): MNHNS, SASEGT. This CDR3 is 14 amino acids long. The CDR3 DNA follows: TGTGCCAGCAGTAGACGGACTAGCGGCAATGAGCAGTTCTTC. It encodes CASSRRTSGNEQFF.

Points on this clonotype: This may stem from a read error, because a much larger clone lies one nucleotide away. The gene calls are TRBV5-1 and TRBJ2-7; 9 positions match TRBD2. This CDR3 has 16 amino acids. Germline values: CDR1 SGHRS, CDR2 YFSETQ. The V and J ends lost 0 bases and 2 bases, in that order; junction bases with no gene match: 6. The CDR3 is CASSLGGTSCTYEQYF. The CDR3 nucleotides are TGCGCCAGCAGCTTGGGGGGGACTAGCTGTACCTACGAGCAGTACTTC.

In its sample, this clonotype was seen many times. V usage is TRBV20-1 and J usage is TRBJ2-4; 12 bases agree with TRBD2. Germline CDR1 reads DFQATT; CDR2 reads SNEGSKA (reference sequence). The CDR3 runs to 17 residues. The trim removed 3 bases at V and 1 base at J, leaving 7 bases unmatched. This CDR3 reads CSARTALAGGAKNIQYF. For the CDR3, the DNA is TGCAGTGCTAGGACCGCACTAGCGGGAGGTGCCAAAAACATTCAGTACTTC.

This clonotype occurred many times. The CDR3 nucleotides read TGTGCCAGCAGTGAGAGCCGGCCGACTAACTATGGCTACACCTTC. It encodes CASSESRPTNYGYTF. The J gene is TRBJ1-2, the V gene TRBV2; D gene uncertain. This CDR3 is built from 15 residues. Germline V lookup: CDR1 SNHLY, CDR2 FYNNEI. V dropped 3 bases and J dropped 0 bases, with 11 bases sitting between them. Together with reference TRBV2 and TRBJ1-2, the CDR3 gives the full variable domain: EPEVTQTPSHQVTQMGQEVILRCVPISNHLYFYWYRQILGQKVEFLVSFYNNEISEKSEIFDDQFSVERPDGSNFTLKIRSTKLEDSAMYFCASSESRPTNYGYTFGSGTRLTVV.

J is TRBJ2-1 and V is TRBV24-1; D may be TRBD1 or TRBD2 (5 bases each). The CDR3 covers 14 residues. Trimming took 3 bases from V and 6 from J, leaving 11 bases between them. Germline assignment: CDR1 KGHDR and CDR2 SFDVKD. CDR3 in amino acids: CATSDPGTLNEQFF. DNA for the CDR3: TGTGCCACCAGTGATCCAGGGACCCTCAATGAGCAGTTCTTC.

CDR3 DNA: TGTGCCATCAGTGAACGGGTGGGAGTGGGGCAAGAGACCCAGTACTTC. This encodes CAISERVGVGQETQYF. The chain has TRBV10-3 and TRBJ2-5, with a possible D match to TRBD2 (5 bases). CDR3 length equals 16 residues. Germline assignment: CDR1 ENHRY and CDR2 SYGVKD. The V gene lost 3 bases and the J gene lost 2 bases, with 16 bases spanning the gap.

Turning to this clonotype: A much bigger clone sits one base away, suggesting this may be a read error. V gene TRBV2 combines with J gene TRBJ2-3, with D unclear. CDR1 is SNHLY, CDR2 FYNNEI, per germline. This CDR3 spans 15 amino acids. CDR3 residues: CASSEFDFSTDAQYF. The CDR3 DNA is TGTGCCAGCAGTGAGTTCGATTTCAGCACAGATGCGCAGTATTTT.

The V and J genes are TRBV27 and TRBJ2-7; TRBD1 agrees at 9 bases. This CDR3 has 12 residues. V was pared by 7 bases and J by 5 bases, with 3 bases of the junction left unmatched. Germline V CDR1 and CDR2: MNHEY, SMNVEV (reference sequence). DNA of the CDR3: TGTGCCAGCAAGGGACAGGGCCACGAGCAGTACTTC. Its protein is CASKGQGHEQYF.

In its sample, this clonotype was seen many times. CDR3 residues: CSARPGTGYEQYF. For the CDR3, the DNA is TGCAGTGCTAGACCCGGGACAGGGTACGAGCAGTACTTC. The rearrangement joins TRBV20-1 to TRBJ2-7; 9 bases agree with TRBD1. This CDR3 region has 13 residues. Germline values: CDR1 DFQATT, CDR2 SNEGSKA (reference sequence). Germline trimming cut 2 bases from V and 4 bases from J; bases unmatched to any gene: 3.

The table lists this clonotype with many counts. Written as DNA, the CDR3 is TGTGCCAGCAGCCAAGCAGCGGGAGCCTTCGATGAGCAGTTCTTC. Translation: CASSQAAGAFDEQFF. This chain joins TRBV3-1 and TRBJ2-1, with 8 bases fitting TRBD2. This CDR3 is built from 15 residues. The V gene end was trimmed by 1 base and the J gene end by 8 bases; junction bases not matched to a gene: 7. Germline CDR1 is LGHDT and CDR2 is YNNKEL (reference sequence).

This clonotype was counted at least ten times. The chain employs TRBV7-2 and TRBJ2-7; 13 bases agree with TRBD2. Germline V gene data show CDR1 as SGHTA and CDR2 as FQGNSA. The junction had 13 bases not matched to a gene; V was cut back by 4 bases and J by 4 bases. This CDR3 is built from 18 residues. The CDR3, as DNA: TGTGCCAGCAGCTGGGGACTAGCGGGAAGACGGTCCGGGTACGAGCAGTACTTC. Residues: CASSWGLAGRRSGYEQYF.

This clonotype was seen ten or more times. The gene calls are TRBV27 and TRBJ1-2, with D possibly TRBD1 on 5 matching bases. The CDR3 has 15 residues. The germline V gene has CDR1 MNHEY and CDR2 SMNVEV (reference sequence). V was cut by 2 bases and J by 6 bases, with 16 bases left in between. The CDR3 here is CASSLRPGGFNGYTF. The DNA of the CDR3 is TGTGCCAGCAGTTTAAGGCCCGGGGGGTTTAATGGCTACACCTTC.

At least ten counts were recorded for this clonotype. The chain combines TRBV12-3 or TRBV12-4 with TRBJ2-3; D possibly matches TRBD1 or TRBD2 (5 bases each). V was trimmed by 6 bases and J by 4 bases, leaving 11 bases between them. The length of the CDR3 is 13 residues. The CDR3 reads CASSNRGADTQYF. In nucleotides, the CDR3 is TGTGCCAGCAGCAACCGGGGCGCAGATACGCAGTATTTT.

The chain employs TRBV27 and TRBJ1-4; 9 nucleotides align to TRBD1. CDR1 is MNHEY, CDR2 SMNVEV, per germline (reference sequence). V trimming: 6 bases; J trimming: 4 bases; junction bases outside the gene matches: 3. This CDR3 has 14 residues. This CDR3 reads CASRTTGGNEKLFF. The CDR3 DNA sequence: TGTGCCAGCAGGACGACAGGGGGTAATGAAAAACTGTTTTTT.

Concerning this clonotype itself: A far larger clone is a single base away, which makes a read error likely. This chain links TRBV14 with TRBJ1-1, with no clear D. This CDR3 has 12 residues. Per the germline V gene, CDR1 is SGHDN and CDR2 is FVKESK. Trimming took off 1 base at V and 3 bases at J, with 3 bases between the two ends. CDR3 region: CASSQVYTEAFF. The CDR3 DNA reads as TGTGCCAGCAGCCAAGTTTACACTGAAGCTTTCTTT.

This chain joins TRBV19 and TRBJ2-7, with 11 bases identical to TRBD1. With 9 bases clipped from V and 1 base from J, the junction kept 2 bases outside the gene matches. There are 13 residues in the CDR3. Germline loops: CDR1 LNHDA, CDR2 SQIVND (reference sequence). CDR3 in DNA: TGTGCCAGCGGACAGGGGGCTTCCTACGAGCAGTACTTC. It is translated as CASGQGASYEQYF. Supplemented by reference TRBV19 and TRBJ2-7, the full variable domain reads DGGITQSPKYLFRKEGQNVTLSCEQNLNHDAMYWYRQDPGQGLRLIYYSQIVNDFQKGDIAEGYSVSREKKESFPLTVTSAQKNPTAFYLCASGQGASYEQYFGPGTRLTVT.

This clonotype was observed many times. The chain joins TRBV12-3 or TRBV12-4 to TRBJ2-7; TRBD2 matches 12 bases. This CDR3 has 19 amino acids. Losses at the gene ends were 0 bases for V and 4 bases for J; bases not matched to a gene: 13. CDR3 DNA: TGTGCCAGCAGTTTAGCGGTTTTCCAGACTAGCGGGAGTAGTTACGAGCAGTACTTC. Amino acids: CASSLAVFQTSGSSYEQYF.

The sample holds many counts of this clonotype. The J gene is TRBJ2-2, the V gene TRBV30; 7 bases agree with TRBD2. The germline CDR1 and CDR2 sequences are GTSNPN and SVGIG (reference sequence). V trimming: 2 bases; J trimming: 0 bases; junction bases outside the gene matches: 3. The CDR3 extends over 15 amino acids. In nucleotides, the CDR3 is TGTGCCTGGAGTATACTAGCGCCGAACACCGGGGAGCTGTTTTTT. Its protein is CAWSILAPNTGELFF. Drawing the rest from reference TRBV30 and TRBJ2-2, the complete variable domain is SQTIHQWPATLVQPVGSPLSLECTVEGTSNPNLYWYRQAAGRGLQLLFYSVGIGQISSEVPQNLSASRPQDRQFILSSKKLLLSDSGFYLCAWSILAPNTGELFFGEGSRLTVL.

This clonotype was picked up many times. In DNA, the CDR3 is TGTGCCAGCAGTTTAGAGGTCCTTAACTATGGCTACACCTTC. Protein product: CASSLEVLNYGYTF. V is TRBV28 and J is TRBJ1-2, with D unclear. The V gene's germline CDR1 is MDHEN and CDR2 SYDVKM. This CDR3 has 14 amino acids. The germline V and J ends were trimmed by 2 bases and 1 base, with 8 bases remaining between them.

The chain uses TRBV28 and TRBJ2-3, with D possibly matching TRBD1 (5 bases). Germline CDR1 and CDR2: MDHEN and SYDVKM. This CDR3 spans 17 amino acids. Trimming stripped 2 bases from V and 0 bases from J, with 15 bases between. The CDR3 DNA reads as TGTGCCAGCAGTTTAATCCGAGGAGACAGTAGCACAGATACGCAGTATTTT. Translation: CASSLIRGDSSTDTQYF.

This clonotype was recorded many times. The rearrangement uses TRBV20-1 and TRBJ2-7; D remains ambiguous. Germline CDR1 DFQATT, CDR2 SNEGSKA (reference sequence). The CDR3 covers 13 residues. Trimming cost V 2 bases and J 3 bases, with 11 bases left between them. CDR3 sequence reads: CSARSGLSYEQYF. The CDR3 DNA reads as TGCAGTGCTAGATCCGGATTAAGCTACGAGCAGTACTTC.

This clonotype has just a few counts. The gene calls are TRBV9 and TRBJ2-5; tentatively, D is TRBD1 or TRBD2 (5 bases each). This CDR3 has 15 amino acids. V was trimmed by 5 bases and J by 3 bases, leaving 17 bases between them. Germline values: CDR1 SGDLS, CDR2 YYNGEE. The CDR3 coding sequence is TGTGCCAGCAGGCCCGGGGTGCAGGGAGAAGAGACCCAGTACTTC. Translating gives CASRPGVQGEETQYF.

The J gene is TRBJ2-3, the V gene TRBV10-3; no clear D. The CDR3 sequence is 19 residues long. V was shortened by 0 bases and J by 3 bases, with 22 bases between the two germline ends. Germline CDR1 is ENHRY and CDR2 is SYGVKD. The CDR3 coding sequence is TGTGCCATCAGTGAGTCGATTATTGGAGCAAGAAATAGTACAGATACGCAGTATTTT. Amino acid sequence: CAISESIIGARNSTDTQYF.